This T cell receptor (beta chain) emerged from a study of cytomegalovirus exposure and HLA in healthy donors. Study observations and caveats: Later analysis demonstrated an association between a missense DCLRE1C variant and TCR beta V- and J-gene trimming.

With 60 Vbeta and 13 Jbeta primers, the PCR was carried out. Source study methods: About 10 million of around 85 million unique TCR beta chains were shared, per a later count. Libraries were prepared by immunoSEQ multiplex PCR; TCRdb keeps only in-frame clonotypes and omits some of them. Clonal size and the V and J genes are those of that table, whereas D and trimming came from the DNA. The repertoire holds 150,000 to 250,000 clones, with 82% as singletons. CDR3 length equals 15 residues. CDR1 and CDR2 from the germline V gene are MDHEN and SYDVKM. V was clipped by 6 bases and J by 10 bases; unmatched bases: 9. This clone was picked up one time. Its specificity is not known.

This receptor was identified in a woman between 50 and 59 years old in good health and CMV-seropositive. The chain couples TRBV28 to TRBJ1-6; TRBD1 matches 10 bases. What was sequenced was PBMCs. Here the CDR3 DNA reads TGTGCCAGCAGGGGATCCGGGACAGGGGTCTCACCCCTCCACTTT. Translating it yields CASRGSGTGVSPLHF.